These 14 T cell receptor beta chains came from one sample sequenced in a study of T-cell reconstitution after alpha-beta-depleted transplantation in children. TCRbeta library preparation incorporated unique molecular identifiers. TCRdb passed the PCR reads through MiXCR, listing each CDR3 protein once. The table lists tens of thousands of distinct CDR3 sequences, 4% to 5% of them singletons. Here the sequenced sample was PBMCs, mostly from graft donor cells, taken 180 days after TCRalphabeta/CD19-depleted stem cell transplant. The origin of the receptors is a boy under three years old who had a stem cell transplant for acute myeloid leukemia, so the T cells may come from the graft donor.

Ten or more counts support this clonotype. The chain joins TRBV7-9 to TRBJ2-3, with 7 bases that match TRBD1. The CDR3 is made up of 15 amino acids. The J segment lost 2 bases and the V segment lost 7 bases, leaving 9 bases of the junction unmatched. Germline CDR1 SEHNR, CDR2 FQNEAQ (reference sequence). CDR3 nucleotide sequence: TGTGCCAGCAAGATAAGGGACAGCTACACAGATACGCAGTATTTT. Translating gives CASKIRDSYTDTQYF.

There are many counts of this clonotype. The chain has TRBV4-3 and TRBJ2-3; D remains ambiguous. The CDR3 has 15 residues. Germline V gene lookup returns CDR1 LGHNA and CDR2 YSLEER. V was shortened by 1 base and J by 5 bases, with 13 bases between the two germline ends. This chain's CDR3 is CASSQGRVYLDTQYF. DNA for the CDR3: TGCGCCAGCAGCCAAGGGCGAGTTTACCTAGATACGCAGTATTTT.

This clonotype has a count of ten or more. CDR3 bases: TGTGCCAGCAGCTCCCGTACAGGCTTTCACTACGAGCAGTACTTC. Translation: CASSSRTGFHYEQYF. This chain links TRBV7-6 with TRBJ2-7; D possibly corresponds to TRBD1 (5 bases). V lost 4 bases, J lost 3 bases, and 16 bases lay in between. The germline gives CDR1 SGHVS, CDR2 FNYEAQ. The CDR3 covers 15 residues.

This clonotype was found many times. Written as DNA, the CDR3 is TGCGCCAGCAGCCTCCACCCCGGGACTTACTCAGATACGCAGTATTTT. Its protein product is CASSLHPGTYSDTQYF. The genes are TRBV5-1 and TRBJ2-3, with a weak D call TRBD2 (6 bases). Germline V gene data show CDR1 as SGHRS and CDR2 as YFSETQ. This CDR3 spans 16 amino acids. The V gene lost 4 bases and the J gene lost 4 bases, with 19 bases spanning the gap.

This clonotype was recorded a few times. This chain links TRBV28 with TRBJ1-1; 7 nucleotides align to TRBD1. The length of the CDR3 is 13 residues. In germline, CDR1 is MDHEN, CDR2 SYDVKM. V was clipped by 6 bases and J by 3 bases; unmatched bases: 4. The CDR3 region is CASRPGQYTEAFF. Here the CDR3 DNA reads TGTGCCAGCAGACCGGGACAGTACACTGAAGCTTTCTTT.

Ten or more counts support this clonotype. The chain has TRBV3-1 and TRBJ1-6, with D possibly TRBD1 on 6 matching bases. The germline CDR1 and CDR2 sequences are LGHDT and YNNKEL (reference sequence). Trimming took off 8 bases at V and 5 bases at J, with 13 bases between the two ends. The CDR3 contains 14 residues. The CDR3 sequence is CASGGQLDNSPLHF. The CDR3 region has the DNA TGTGCCAGCGGCGGACAGCTAGATAATTCACCCCTCCACTTT.

There are many counts of this clonotype. CDR3 amino acids: CATSELDRGTDTQYF. In DNA form, the CDR3 reads TGTGCCACCAGTGAATTGGACAGGGGGACAGATACGCAGTATTTT. The V call is TRBV24-1, the J call TRBJ2-3; 10 nucleotides match TRBD1. Trimming took 4 bases from V and 3 from J; bases not matched to a gene: 3. CDR1 KGHDR and CDR2 SFDVKD come from the germline V gene. The CDR3 length is 15 residues.

The table lists this clonotype with many counts. The chain links TRBV6-1 to TRBJ2-5; D not resolved. The germline gives CDR1 MNHNS, CDR2 SASEGT. This CDR3 comprises 17 residues. V lost 1 base to trimming and J lost 5 bases, with 20 bases between them. The CDR3: CASSEVGTKPLWETQYF. For the CDR3, the DNA is TGTGCCAGCAGTGAAGTTGGAACTAAACCCCTGTGGGAGACCCAGTACTTC.

This clonotype was counted many times. The chain combines TRBV20-1 with TRBJ2-4; TRBD1 might be the D (6 bases). Trimming took off 0 bases at V and 10 bases at J, with 16 bases between the two ends. The germline CDR1 and CDR2 sequences are DFQATT and SNEGSKA (reference sequence). The CDR3 is 14 residues long. CDR3 residues: CSAREAKAQGIQYF. The CDR3 DNA reads TGCAGTGCTAGAGAGGCGAAAGCTCAGGGGATTCAGTACTTC.

This clonotype has a count of ten or more. The CDR3 DNA reads TGTGCTAGTGGTTCCCCGGGACAGTACACCGGGGAGCTGTTTTTT. It codes for CASGSPGQYTGELFF. The V gene is TRBV12-5, the J gene TRBJ2-2, with 7 bases fitting TRBD1. V was pared by 4 bases and J by 3 bases, with 5 bases of the junction left unmatched. Germline V gives CDR1 LGHNT, CDR2 FRNRAP. The CDR3 runs to 15 residues.

This clonotype was seen at least ten times. The CDR3 DNA reads as TGTGCCAGCAGCCCGCCGACAGGATTCTACGAGCAGTACTTC. Protein sequence: CASSPPTGFYEQYF. This sequence joins TRBV3-1 and TRBJ2-7; D might be TRBD1 (6 bases). V was shortened by 4 bases and J by 3 bases, with 13 bases between the two germline ends. The CDR3 length is 14 residues. Germline V gene lookup returns CDR1 LGHDT and CDR2 YNNKEL (reference sequence).

At least ten counts were recorded for this clonotype. This chain joins TRBV15 and TRBJ1-5, with unresolved D. The CDR3 contains 15 residues. Per the germline V gene, CDR1 is LNHNV and CDR2 is YYDKDF (reference sequence). The ends were cut back, 8 bases at V and 1 base at J, with 15 bases in the middle. CDR3 bases: TGTGCCACCTTGCAGGATTTTCGGAGCAATCAGCCCCAGCATTTT. Protein sequence: CATLQDFRSNQPQHF.

This clonotype was seen many times. The chain employs TRBV7-2 and TRBJ2-2; no firm D call. This CDR3 region has 15 residues. The germline V and J ends were trimmed by 7 bases and 3 bases, with 15 bases remaining between them. Germline V gives CDR1 SGHTA, CDR2 FQGNSA. This CDR3 is CASTVRVGDTGELFF. The CDR3 DNA follows: TGTGCCAGCACCGTTCGGGTCGGCGACACCGGGGAGCTGTTTTTT.

This clonotype came up many times. The CDR3 nucleotides read TGTGCCAGCACCCTTGTAGCGGGCCTTCTCTCCTACAATGAGCAGTTCTTC. This gives the protein CASTLVAGLLSYNEQFF. V is TRBV28 and J is TRBJ2-1; TRBD2 agrees at 7 bases. The germline V gene has CDR1 MDHEN and CDR2 SYDVKM. The CDR3 is 17 residues long. V shed 7 bases and J 0 bases; nucleotides not matched to a gene: 12. Combining the CDR3 with reference TRBV28 and TRBJ2-1 gives the whole variable domain DVKVTQSSRYLVKRTGEKVFLECVQDMDHENMFWYRQDPGLGLRLIYFSYDVKMKEKGDIPEGYSVSREKKERFSLILESASTNQTSMYLCASTLVAGLLSYNEQFFGPGTRLTVL.